These 20 T cell receptor beta chains were all obtained from the same sample, sequenced in a study of blood T cells in healthy people across ages. With a J-beta primer mix and a sample-barcoded 5' primer, a second PCR ran roughly 7 to 11 cycles. TCRdb called the 5' RACE reads again in MiXCR, with one record for every CDR3 protein. Of 750,000 to 950,000 distinct CDR3 sequences in the sample, roughly 25% are singletons; the top ten hold 2.5% to 3.5%. These data were also reused for a study on T cells of mothers and their children.

Sequencing was performed on blood. Receptor source: a boy aged 5 to 17 in good health.

The rearrangement uses TRBV5-1 and TRBJ1-1; D not certain. This CDR3 has 13 residues. The germline V gene encodes CDR1 SGHRS and CDR2 YFSETQ. The ends were cut back, 7 bases at V and 1 base at J, with 11 bases in the middle. In DNA form, the CDR3 reads TGCGCCAGCTTTCTTACTGAGAACACTGAAGCTTTCTTT. It codes for CASFLTENTEAFF. The whole variable domain, remainder taken from reference TRBV5-1 and TRBJ1-1, is KAGVTQTPRYLIKTRGQQVTLSCSPISGHRSVSWYQQTPGQGLQFLFEYFSETQRNKGNFPGRFSGRQFSNSRSEMNVSTLELGDSALYLCASFLTENTEAFFGQGTRLTVV.

The genes are TRBV2 and TRBJ2-1, with D unclear. This CDR3 is built from 13 residues. Germline CDR1 is SNHLY and CDR2 is FYNNEI. The V gene lost 6 bases and the J gene lost 2 bases, with 8 bases spanning the gap. The CDR3 sequence: CASSNTAYNEQFF. The CDR3 coding sequence is TGTGCCAGCAGCAATACAGCCTACAATGAGCAGTTCTTC.

The chain links TRBV20-1 to TRBJ2-7, with 9 bases aligning to TRBD1. CDR1 is DFQATT and CDR2 is SNEGSKA in the germline V gene (reference sequence). J gave up 2 bases and V 6 bases, and 5 bases lay outside the gene matches. This CDR3 spans 13 amino acids. CDR3 sequence reads: CSAPDRGTYEQYF. The CDR3 DNA follows: TGCAGTGCCCCGGACAGGGGCACCTACGAGCAGTACTTC.

In this sample, this clonotype turned up a few times. V and J are TRBV6-1 and TRBJ2-1; D is unresolved. This CDR3 spans 15 amino acids. Per the germline V gene, CDR1 is MNHNS and CDR2 is SASEGT. The V end lost 6 bases, the J end lost 3 bases, and 15 bases lay between the germline ends. CDR3 DNA: TGTGCCAGCAGCTTAAGCGACCGACGCTACAATGAGCAGTTCTTC. Its protein is CASSLSDRRYNEQFF.

The table lists this clonotype with a few counts. The junction departs from the called germline gene at one end, perhaps through a read error. The chain carries TRBV5-1 and TRBJ1-3, with D perhaps TRBD1 (6 bases). This CDR3 region has 15 residues. CDR1 is SGHRS, CDR2 YFSETQ, per germline. CDR3 region: CASSLGDGGGNAIYF. Written as DNA, the CDR3 is TGCGCCAGCAGCTTGGGAGACGGAGGGGGAAACGCCATATATTTT.

The table lists this clonotype with a few counts. This chain joins TRBV7-2 and TRBJ2-1; D is perhaps TRBD2 (6 bases). CDR1 and CDR2 from the germline V gene are SGHTA and FQGNSA. Trimming pared 3 bases from V and 1 base from J, leaving 10 bases between. This CDR3 has 15 amino acids. CDR3 region: CASSLDYSSYNEQFF. The DNA of the CDR3 is TGTGCCAGCAGCTTGGACTACTCGTCCTACAATGAGCAGTTCTTC.

The rearrangement uses TRBV6-5 and TRBJ2-1; D call uncertain. With 5 bases removed from V and 5 bases from J, the gap between germline ends came to 13 bases. Looked up from germline, CDR1 is MNHEY and CDR2 is SVGAGI. This CDR3 is built from 14 residues. The CDR3 bases are TGTGCCAGCAGTAGAGGAAAACCCGACAATGAGCAGTTCTTC. This translates into CASSRGKPDNEQFF.

This clonotype came up many times. The chain couples TRBV12-5 to TRBJ1-5, with no clear D. The V end lost 9 bases, the J end lost 2 bases, and 14 bases lay between the germline ends. The germline V gene encodes CDR1 LGHNT and CDR2 FRNRAP. The CDR3 sequence is 14 residues long. CDR3 coding DNA: TGTGCTAGCACGGGCGCGAACGGCAATCAGCCCCAGCATTTT. Translating gives CASTGANGNQPQHF.

This clonotype was seen a few times. The chain joins TRBV30 to TRBJ1-2; tentatively, D is TRBD1 (5 bases). The germline V gene encodes CDR1 GTSNPN and CDR2 SVGIG (reference sequence). The CDR3 contains 14 residues. V dropped 6 bases and J dropped 2 bases, with 16 bases sitting between them. The CDR3 DNA reads as TGTGCCTGCCCCCCTTCCACAGGAAACTATGGCTACACCTTC. It specifies CACPPSTGNYGYTF. Full variable domain (rest looked up from reference TRBV30 and TRBJ1-2): SQTIHQWPATLVQPVGSPLSLECTVEGTSNPNLYWYRQAAGRGLQLLFYSVGIGQISSEVPQNLSASRPQDRQFILSSKKLLLSDSGFYLCACPPSTGNYGYTFGSGTRLTVV.

The CDR3 here is CASSLVNSYNEQFF. The CDR3 nucleotides are TGTGCCAGCAGCTTAGTTAACTCCTACAATGAGCAGTTCTTC. The gene calls are TRBV7-9 and TRBJ2-1; D is uncertain. The V gene lost 1 base and the J gene lost 0 bases, with 4 bases spanning the gap. CDR1 is SEHNR, CDR2 FQNEAQ, per germline (reference sequence). The CDR3 spans 14 residues.

V usage is TRBV6-1 and J usage is TRBJ2-5; 8 bases agree with TRBD1. Germline loops: CDR1 MNHNS, CDR2 SASEGT. CDR3 length: 15 residues. With V trimmed by 3 bases and J by 1 base, 4 bases remained unmatched. The CDR3 region is CASSDPGGPQETQYF. The CDR3 coding sequence is TGTGCCAGCAGTGACCCAGGGGGCCCCCAAGAGACCCAGTACTTC.

J is TRBJ1-4 and V is TRBV6-5, with D unclear. CDR3 length: 16 amino acids. Germline CDR1 is MNHEY and CDR2 is SVGAGI. V was clipped by 0 bases and J by 6 bases, with 14 bases between them. Written as DNA, the CDR3 is TGTGCCAGCAGTTACTCTGGCGCAAGGATTGATGAAAAACTGTTTTTT. Encoded protein: CASSYSGARIDEKLFF.

The rearrangement links TRBV7-9 to TRBJ1-4; weak D call: TRBD1 (5 bases). There are 15 residues in the CDR3. Germline CDR1 and CDR2: SEHNR and FQNEAQ (reference sequence). Trimming shortened V by 2 bases and J by 8 bases, and 15 bases separated the two germline ends. The CDR3 region is CASSLQGAPREKLFF. Here the CDR3 DNA reads TGTGCCAGCAGCTTACAGGGAGCTCCAAGAGAAAAACTGTTTTTT. Looking up the rest from reference TRBV7-9 and TRBJ1-4 gives the full variable domain: DTGVSQNPRHKITKRGQNVTFRCDPISEHNRLYWYRQTLGQGPEFLTYFQNEAQLEKSRLLSDRFSAERPKGSFSTLEIQRTEQGDSAMYLCASSLQGAPREKLFFGSGTQLSVL.

The rearrangement links TRBV7-9 to TRBJ1-1, with 9 bases aligning to TRBD1. V dropped 4 bases and J dropped 1; count of bases not matched to a gene: 4. Germline lookup yields CDR1 SEHNR and CDR2 FQNEAQ (reference sequence). The CDR3 contains 15 residues. The DNA of the CDR3 is TGTGCCAGCAGCTACCCACAGGGGGCGAACACTGAAGCTTTCTTT. It specifies CASSYPQGANTEAFF.

This clonotype was counted only a few times. J is TRBJ1-3 and V is TRBV9, with D unclear. Germline CDR1 reads SGDLS; CDR2 reads YYNGEE. The CDR3 runs 18 residues. V was pared by 4 bases and J by 0 bases, with 20 bases between. The CDR3 nucleotides read TGTGCCAGCAGCCGGGTCTCGGGTCAGCCCATCTCTGGAAACACCATATATTTT. Residues: CASSRVSGQPISGNTIYF.

Only a few counts were recorded for this clonotype. Here the CDR3 reads CSARAMMAANEKLFF. The CDR3, as DNA: TGCAGTGCTAGAGCAATGATGGCTGCTAATGAAAAACTGTTTTTT. The gene calls are TRBV20-1 and TRBJ1-4, with no clear D. The CDR3 is made up of 15 amino acids. V was clipped by 1 base and J by 3 bases, with 12 bases between them. Per germline, CDR1 DFQATT and CDR2 SNEGSKA (reference sequence).

This clonotype was counted a single time. The junction does not match germline at one end; this may be a read error. V and J are TRBV6-6 and TRBJ1-1; unclear D gene. The CDR3 spans 14 residues. From germline, CDR1 is MNHNY and CDR2 SVGAGI (reference sequence). In nucleotides, the CDR3 is TGTGCCAGCCGAATCCCCACGGGGAACGCTGAAGCTTTCTTT. Translated, it gives CASRIPTGNAEAFF.

Concerning this clonotype itself: Compared with germline, one end of the junction differs, possibly owing to a read error. The genes are TRBV4-1 and TRBJ2-1, with D possibly called TRBD1 or TRBD2 (6 bases each). Germline values: CDR1 MGHRA, CDR2 YSYEKL. CDR3 length equals 16 residues. This chain's CDR3 is CASSQPGQGGGNEQSF. The CDR3 DNA sequence: TGCGCCAGCAGCCAACCCGGGCAAGGGGGAGGCAATGAGCAGTCCTTC.

This clonotype came up a few times. The V call is TRBV9, the J call TRBJ2-1; TRBD2 matches 11 bases. Trimming at V came to 0 bases and at J to 0 bases, leaving 11 bases not matched to a gene. This CDR3 has 20 amino acids. The V gene's germline CDR1 is SGDLS and CDR2 YYNGEE. The CDR3 loop is CASSVALRLAGGSSYNEQFF. The CDR3 nucleotides read TGTGCCAGCAGCGTAGCTCTCAGGCTAGCGGGGGGAAGCTCCTACAATGAGCAGTTCTTC.

This clonotype was seen a handful of times. The DNA of the CDR3 is TGCGCCAGCAGCCAAGCGGGCAGGCAACCCCCCAATGAAAAACTGTTTTTT. Translated, it gives CASSQAGRQPPNEKLFF. The chain has TRBV4-1 and TRBJ1-4; D is unresolved. CDR3 length: 17 residues. The germline V and J ends were trimmed by 1 base and 5 bases, with 17 bases remaining between them. Germline V gene sequence: CDR1 MGHRA, CDR2 YSYEKL.